Presented here are 29 T cell receptor beta chains from one specimen sequenced in a study of Ad26.COV2.S vaccination and SARS-CoV-2 variants. Clones were read by immunoSEQ multiplex PCR, and TCRdb kept only the in-frame ones, dropping some. Of hundreds of thousands of clones in the sample, roughly 80% were seen once. As to treatment: some 20 received Ad26.COV2.S at low or high dose, single or two shots; several received placebo; per-sample allocation not given. Sampling occurred on day 63 after the first vaccine or placebo injection. The sequences come from peripheral blood, collected in a trial of Ad26.COV2.S vaccine versus placebo. These receptor sequences come from a person between 18 and 60 years old who received the Ad26.COV2.S COVID-19 vaccine or a placebo.

CDR3 sequence: CATSDGDRADTIYF. Here the CDR3 DNA reads TGTGCCACCAGTGATGGGGACAGGGCAGACACCATATATTTT. The genes are TRBV24-1 and TRBJ1-3, with 9 bases identical to TRBD1. CDR1 and CDR2 from the germline V gene are KGHDR and SFDVKD. The junction had 4 bases not matched to a gene; V was cut back by 3 bases and J by 8 bases. The CDR3 is made up of 14 amino acids.

This chain joins TRBV6-6 and TRBJ1-2, with 7 nucleotides matching TRBD1. Germline values: CDR1 MNHNY, CDR2 SVGAGI (reference sequence). The V segment lost 5 bases and the J segment 4 bases; nucleotides outside the gene matches: 13. This CDR3 spans 16 amino acids. The CDR3 sequence: CASSTEQGGLVYGYTF. Here the CDR3 DNA reads TGTGCCAGCAGTACAGAGCAGGGGGGATTGGTCTATGGCTACACCTTC.

The V gene is TRBV6-5, the J gene TRBJ1-3, with no clear D. Germline V gene sequence: CDR1 MNHEY, CDR2 SVGAGI. The CDR3 sequence is 15 residues long. The V end lost 8 bases, the J end lost 0 bases, and 14 bases lay between the germline ends. DNA of the CDR3: TGTGCCAGCGGATCTGGTTCCTACTCTGGAAACACCATATATTTT. It specifies CASGSGSYSGNTIYF.

The chain combines TRBV30 with TRBJ2-1; D perhaps matches TRBD1 (5 bases). This CDR3 contains 12 residues. The ends were cut back, 2 bases at V and 4 bases at J, with 6 bases in the middle. Per the germline V gene, CDR1 is GTSNPN and CDR2 is SVGIG (reference sequence). The CDR3 here is CAWSKGYNEQFF. In DNA form, the CDR3 reads TGTGCCTGGAGTAAGGGGTACAATGAGCAGTTCTTC.

The rearrangement joins TRBV7-6 to TRBJ2-7, with D tentatively TRBD2 (6 bases). The ends were cut back, 5 bases at V and 4 bases at J, with 15 bases in the middle. CDR1 and CDR2 (germline): SGHVS, FNYEAQ. There are 14 residues in the CDR3. The CDR3 here is CASSHGGASYEQYF. CDR3 DNA: TGTGCCAGCAGCCATGGCGGGGCGTCTTACGAGCAGTACTTC.

The chain combines TRBV5-5 with TRBJ1-2; possible D gene TRBD1, 6 bases. This CDR3 is built from 14 residues. CDR1 is SGHKS, CDR2 YYEKEE, per germline (reference sequence). The ends were cut back, 4 bases at V and 5 bases at J, with 15 bases in the middle. The CDR3 sequence: CASSPRQDSYGYTF. In nucleotides, the CDR3 is TGTGCCAGCAGCCCCAGACAGGACTCTTATGGCTACACCTTC.

The chain is built from TRBV3-1 (or the pseudogene TRBV3-2) and TRBJ2-1; no clear D. Germline values: CDR1 LGHDT, CDR2 YNNKEL (reference sequence). Trimming stripped 1 base from V and 9 bases from J, with 4 bases between. The CDR3 sequence is 11 residues long. The chain's CDR3 is CASSQASEQFF. The DNA of the CDR3 is TGTGCCAGCAGCCAAGCCAGTGAGCAGTTCTTC.

The V and J genes are TRBV29-1 and TRBJ2-2; D might be TRBD2 (5 bases). The germline V and J ends were trimmed by 0 bases and 4 bases, with 12 bases remaining between them. Germline CDR1 SQVTM, CDR2 ANQGSEA. The CDR3 is made up of 15 amino acids. In DNA form, the CDR3 reads TGCAGCGTTGAAGATCGAAGGACTGGCACCGGGGAGCTGTTTTTT. Translation: CSVEDRRTGTGELFF.

The rearrangement uses TRBV7-2 and TRBJ2-1; the D gene is possibly TRBD2 (5 bases). CDR1 SGHTA and CDR2 FQGNSA come from the germline V gene. The CDR3 loop spans 12 amino acids. V was clipped by 5 bases and J by 3 bases, with 5 bases between them. The CDR3 nucleotides are TGTGCCAGCAGCCGGGGCTACAATGAGCAGTTCTTC. It yields the protein CASSRGYNEQFF. Full variable domain (missing parts from reference TRBV7-2 and TRBJ2-1): GAGVSQSPSNKVTEKGKDVELRCDPISGHTALYWYRQSLGQGLEFLIYFQGNSAPDKSGLPSDRFSAERTGGSVSTLTIQRTQQEDSAVYLCASSRGYNEQFFGPGTRLTVL.

The V gene is TRBV25-1, the J gene TRBJ2-4; 8 bases are a match to TRBD1. V was clipped by 3 bases and J by 8 bases; unmatched bases: 9. The germline gives CDR1 MGHDK, CDR2 SYGVNS. The CDR3 is made up of 15 amino acids. The CDR3 region is CASSEAGGGMDIQYF. As DNA, the CDR3 is TGTGCCAGCAGTGAGGCAGGGGGCGGGATGGACATTCAGTACTTC.

The V gene is TRBV3-1 (or the pseudogene TRBV3-2), the J gene TRBJ2-1, with D hard to call. CDR1 and CDR2 (germline): LGHDT, YNNKEL (reference sequence). CDR3 length: 14 amino acids. Trimming left V 7 bases short and J 0 bases short, with 10 bases between. The CDR3 DNA follows: TGTGCCAGCACCGACCCGAGCTCCTACAATGAGCAGTTCTTC. Its translation: CASTDPSSYNEQFF.

A few counts support this clone. The chain combines TRBV3-1 (or the pseudogene TRBV3-2) with TRBJ1-2; 7 bases align to TRBD1. Germline V gene sequence: CDR1 LGHDT, CDR2 YNNKEL (reference sequence). V dropped 4 bases and J dropped 5; count of bases not matched to a gene: 10. The CDR3 runs to 15 residues. The DNA of the CDR3 is TGTGCCAGCAGCCTTGGACAGGCGCGGGGTTATGGCTACACCTTC. Residues: CASSLGQARGYGYTF.

V and J are TRBV12-3 or TRBV12-4 and TRBJ2-7; 7 positions agree with TRBD2. V was clipped by 5 bases and J by 7 bases; unmatched bases: 8. This CDR3 spans 13 amino acids. The CDR3 DNA sequence: TGTGCCAGCAGTAGGACTAGGCTCATGGAGCAGTACTTC. It is translated as CASSRTRLMEQYF.

This rearrangement joins TRBV6-2 or TRBV6-3 to TRBJ1-5; D unresolved. V was trimmed by 2 bases and J by 3 bases, leaving 11 bases between them. The CDR3 length is 15 residues. Germline assignment: CDR1 MNHEY and CDR2 SVGEGT. The CDR3 protein is CASSYRRTSNQPQHF. The CDR3 DNA reads as TGTGCCAGCAGTTACAGGAGGACGTCCAATCAGCCCCAGCATTTT.

The chain employs TRBV19 and TRBJ2-2; TRBD2 agrees at 7 bases. The trim removed 8 bases at V and 4 bases at J, leaving 7 bases unmatched. This CDR3 is 14 amino acids long. Germline values: CDR1 LNHDA, CDR2 SQIVND (reference sequence). The CDR3 spells CASGKRDLTGELFF. The CDR3 DNA sequence: TGTGCCAGTGGGAAGCGGGACCTCACCGGGGAGCTGTTTTTT.

The gene calls are TRBV6-2 or TRBV6-3 and TRBJ1-2; D is ambiguous. The ends were cut back, 0 bases at V and 4 bases at J, with 9 bases in the middle. Per germline, CDR1 MNHEY and CDR2 SVGEGT. This CDR3 has 14 residues. The CDR3 coding sequence is TGTGCCAGCAGTTACTCTAGCCAACCCTATGGCTACACCTTC. Translation: CASSYSSQPYGYTF.

The DNA of the CDR3 is TGCGCCAGCAGCTTGGGGATCGGAGGCACAGATACGCAGTATTTT. It yields the protein CASSLGIGGTDTQYF. The chain combines TRBV5-1 with TRBJ2-3; no definite D call. V lost 0 bases and J lost 1, with 9 bases in between. The V gene's germline CDR1 is SGHRS and CDR2 YFSETQ. CDR3 length equals 15 residues.

This chain links TRBV7-9 with TRBJ2-1, with D possibly TRBD2 on 6 matching bases. The CDR3 consists of 15 residues. The V end was cut by 7 bases, the J end by 4 bases, with 17 bases between. From germline, CDR1 is SEHNR and CDR2 FQNEAQ (reference sequence). The DNA for the CDR3 is TGTGCCAGCACCCCCACTAGCTCCCTTTACAATGAGCAGTTCTTC. Translation: CASTPTSSLYNEQFF.

The V and J genes are TRBV6-2 or TRBV6-3 and TRBJ2-7; D remains ambiguous. This CDR3 region has 14 residues. Between the trimmed V and J ends, which lost 2 bases and 6 bases, there was a span of 14 bases. Germline V CDR1 and CDR2: MNHEY, SVGEGT. The CDR3 region has the DNA TGTGCCAGCAGTTACGTCCTGACGGGCCGCGAGCAGTACTTC. This sequence encodes CASSYVLTGREQYF.

The V and J genes are TRBV19 and TRBJ1-5; TRBD1 might be the D (6 bases). V was shortened by 8 bases and J by 6 bases, with 11 bases between the two germline ends. Germline CDR1 is LNHDA and CDR2 is SQIVND (reference sequence). The CDR3 is 12 amino acids. Here the CDR3 DNA reads TGTGCCAGTGGGCAGGGGACTCAGCCCCAGCATTTT. Translated: CASGQGTQPQHF.

The table lists this clone with a count of one. The V gene is TRBV30, the J gene TRBJ1-1; TRBD1 agrees at 11 bases. The CDR3 consists of 14 residues. Germline trimming cut 0 bases from V and 3 bases from J; bases unmatched to any gene: 0. Germline V gene data show CDR1 as GTSNPN and CDR2 as SVGIG (reference sequence). The CDR3 here is CAWSVGQGDTEAFF. The CDR3 bases are TGTGCCTGGAGTGTGGGACAGGGGGACACTGAAGCTTTCTTT.

V and J are TRBV20-1 and TRBJ2-5; possibly TRBD2 for D (6 bases). CDR1 is DFQATT, CDR2 SNEGSKA, per germline (reference sequence). Trimming left V 3 bases short and J 5 bases short, with 10 bases between. CDR3 length: 12 amino acids. CDR3 loop: CSASWSGETQYF. In DNA form, the CDR3 reads TGCAGTGCTAGTTGGAGCGGGGAGACCCAGTACTTC.

The chain is built from TRBV10-2 and TRBJ2-2; D unclear. The CDR3 consists of 15 residues. Germline loops: CDR1 WSHSY, CDR2 SAAADI. Trimming took 6 bases from V and 4 from J, leaving 15 bases between them. In nucleotides, the CDR3 is TGCGCCAGCAGCGAGCCCTGGACCGGCACCGGGGAGCTGTTTTTT. Translated, it gives CASSEPWTGTGELFF.

V usage is TRBV7-3 and J usage is TRBJ2-2; D gene unclear. Trimming took 0 bases from V and 6 from J, leaving 11 bases between them. The CDR3 runs 15 residues. In germline, CDR1 is SGHTA, CDR2 FQGTGA. CDR3 amino acids: CASSLTPRIPGELFF. CDR3 nucleotide sequence: TGTGCCAGCAGCTTAACGCCAAGGATACCCGGGGAGCTGTTTTTT.

The rearrangement links TRBV6-4 to TRBJ1-1; D call uncertain. CDR1 is MRHNA and CDR2 is SNTAGT in the germline V gene. V lost 3 bases, J lost 0 bases, and 8 bases lay in between. The CDR3 has 14 residues. The chain's CDR3 is CASSENGLNTEAFF. The CDR3 DNA sequence: TGTGCCAGCAGTGAGAACGGGTTGAACACTGAAGCTTTCTTT.

This clone was detected a few times. The identical CDR3 is also encoded by other nucleotide sequences in the sample. This chain connects TRBV11-2 to TRBJ1-2; possible D gene TRBD1, 6 bases. CDR1 and CDR2 from the germline V gene are SGHAT and FQNNGV. Trimming removed 5 bases from V and 1 base from J, with 8 bases in between. This CDR3 spans 13 amino acids. CDR3 residues: CASSQGFNYGYTF. CDR3 coding DNA: TGTGCCAGCAGCCAGGGGTTTAACTATGGCTACACCTTC.

J is TRBJ1-3 and V is TRBV29-1; D gene unclear. The V end was cut by 7 bases, the J end by 0 bases, with 10 bases between. Per germline, CDR1 SQVTM and CDR2 ANQGSEA. The CDR3 is made up of 13 amino acids. CDR3 nucleotides: TGCAGCGCTGTTGATCCCTCTGGAAACACCATATATTTT. This sequence encodes CSAVDPSGNTIYF. The full variable domain, rest sourced from reference TRBV29-1 and TRBJ1-3, is SAVISQKPSRDICQRGTSLTIQCQVDSQVTMMFWYRQQPGQSLTLIATANQGSEATYESGFVIDKFPISRPNLTFSTLTVSNMSPEDSSIYLCSAVDPSGNTIYFGEGSWLTVV.

The chain links TRBV18 to TRBJ2-7, with D perhaps TRBD1 (5 bases). The germline V and J ends were trimmed by 3 bases and 1 base, with 10 bases remaining between them. The CDR3 has 14 amino acids. CDR1 and CDR2 from the germline V gene are KGHSH and LQKENI. DNA of the CDR3: TGTGCCAGCTCACCCCCCCGACAGTCCTACGAGCAGTACTTC. Translating it yields CASSPPRQSYEQYF.

The V gene is TRBV30, the J gene TRBJ2-1, with TRBD2 as a possible D gene (5 bases). Trimming took 1 base from V and 6 from J, leaving 10 bases between them. Germline V lookup: CDR1 GTSNPN, CDR2 SVGIG (reference sequence). The CDR3 has 13 amino acids. The CDR3 sequence is CAWSGLAPNEQFF. CDR3 nucleotide sequence: TGTGCCTGGAGTGGTCTAGCCCCCAATGAGCAGTTCTTC.